The 18 T cell receptor beta chains below come from one sample, sequenced in a study of T cells in Graves' hyperthyroidism and ophthalmopathy. TCR beta CDR3 sequences were amplified from RNA transcripts. The TCR CDR3 first-round RT-PCR relied on the HTBI primer set. MiXCR, applied by TCRdb to the multiplex PCR reads, yields one record per CDR3 protein. Of some 300,000 distinct CDR3 sequences in the sample, 15% to 20% were seen once. Sequenced input: blood. Source of these receptors: a man aged 30 to 39 with Graves' hyperthyroidism.

This clonotype occurred many times. The rearrangement uses TRBV28 and TRBJ2-7; TRBD2 matches at 8 bases. The CDR3 is 15 residues long. The germline V gene has CDR1 MDHEN and CDR2 SYDVKM. Trimming at V came to 2 bases and at J to 6 bases, leaving 9 bases not matched to a gene. The CDR3 DNA reads as TGTGCCAGCAGTTTAATAAGCGGGGGCCTTTTCGAGCAGTACTTC. Amino acids: CASSLISGGLFEQYF. The variable domain in full, with the rest retrieved from reference TRBV28 and TRBJ2-7, is DVKVTQSSRYLVKRTGEKVFLECVQDMDHENMFWYRQDPGLGLRLIYFSYDVKMKEKGDIPEGYSVSREKKERFSLILESASTNQTSMYLCASSLISGGLFEQYFGPGTRLTVT.

This clonotype has at least ten counts. The chain employs TRBV10-3 and TRBJ2-3; no reliable D call. The V and J ends lost 0 bases and 4 bases respectively, with 2 bases between them. Germline CDR1 ENHRY, CDR2 SYGVKD. The CDR3 is 12 amino acids. Written as DNA, the CDR3 is TGTGCCATCAGTGAGTCTGCAGATACGCAGTATTTT. It encodes CAISESADTQYF.

The chain joins TRBV28 to TRBJ1-1; the match to TRBD1 covers 9 bases. Germline lookup yields CDR1 MDHEN and CDR2 SYDVKM. J was trimmed by 3 bases and V by 7 bases; bases with no gene match: 9. The CDR3 is 15 amino acids. The CDR3 DNA follows: TGTGCCAGCATTAGTATTAGACAGGGGGACACTGAAGCTTTCTTT. It encodes CASISIRQGDTEAFF.

This CDR3 reads CASSLALGAGELFF. The CDR3 bases are TGCGCCAGCAGCTTGGCCCTGGGGGCCGGGGAGCTGTTTTTT. The rearrangement uses TRBV5-1 and TRBJ2-2, with D perhaps TRBD1 or TRBD2 (5 bases each). Germline V lookup: CDR1 SGHRS, CDR2 YFSETQ. The CDR3 has 14 amino acids. V lost 0 bases and J lost 6, with 9 bases in between.

This clonotype appeared many times. The gene calls are TRBV20-1 and TRBJ2-7; D is unresolved. Trimming took off 3 bases at V and 0 bases at J, with 9 bases between the two ends. This CDR3 is built from 13 residues. Germline V gene data show CDR1 as DFQATT and CDR2 as SNEGSKA (reference sequence). The CDR3 region has the DNA TGCAGTGCTAGCGGCCAGGTCTCCTACGAGCAGTACTTC. This gives the protein CSASGQVSYEQYF.

In this sample, this clonotype turned up a few times. V usage is TRBV29-1 and J usage is TRBJ1-2; TRBD1 matches at 12 bases. From germline, CDR1 is SQVTM and CDR2 ANQGSEA. The CDR3 spans 14 residues. The J segment lost 5 bases and the V segment lost 5 bases, leaving 6 bases of the junction unmatched. For the CDR3, the DNA is TGCAGCGTTTTATCGGGACAGGGGGCGTATGGCTACACCTTC. This codes for CSVLSGQGAYGYTF.

This clonotype was picked up many times. This chain links TRBV5-1 with TRBJ2-5; D not resolved. CDR1 and CDR2 (germline): SGHRS, YFSETQ. The V gene lost 2 bases and the J gene lost 3 bases, with 2 bases spanning the gap. The length of the CDR3 is 11 residues. Here the CDR3 DNA reads TGCGCCAGCAGCTTTAAAGAGACCCAGTACTTC. Translated, it gives CASSFKETQYF.

Only a few counts were recorded for this clonotype. CDR3 in amino acids: CASSPEMAETQYF. As DNA, the CDR3 is TGCGCCAGCAGCCCCGAGATGGCAGAGACCCAGTACTTC. The V call is TRBV4-1, the J call TRBJ2-5; D gene ambiguous. V lost 4 bases and J 4 bases, leaving 10 bases between the germline ends. Germline V gene lookup returns CDR1 MGHRA and CDR2 YSYEKL. The CDR3 is 13 amino acids.

This clonotype occurred a few times. The rearrangement joins TRBV6-1 to TRBJ2-7; tentatively, D is TRBD1 (6 bases). V was clipped by 6 bases and J by 0 bases, with 9 bases between them. CDR3 length equals 13 residues. The germline CDR1 and CDR2 sequences are MNHNS and SASEGT. The CDR3 DNA reads TGTGCCAGCAGACGACAGGACTCCTACGAGCAGTACTTC. Protein: CASRRQDSYEQYF.

J is TRBJ2-1 and V is TRBV7-9; D gene ambiguous. The V gene's germline CDR1 is SEHNR and CDR2 FQNEAQ (reference sequence). The V end was cut by 3 bases, the J end by 0 bases, with 9 bases between. This CDR3 is 15 amino acids long. The CDR3 is CASSFGDSSYNEQFF. Here the CDR3 DNA reads TGTGCCAGCAGCTTTGGGGATAGCTCCTACAATGAGCAGTTCTTC.

This sequence joins TRBV12-3 or TRBV12-4 and TRBJ1-4; D unresolved. The V end was cut by 3 bases, the J end by 6 bases, with 8 bases between. The CDR3 totals 13 residues. The chain's CDR3 is CASSFQGHEKLFF. The DNA for the CDR3 is TGTGCCAGCAGTTTCCAAGGCCATGAAAAACTGTTTTTT.

This clonotype came up many times. V usage is TRBV11-2 and J usage is TRBJ2-1; D is undetermined. Germline V gene lookup returns CDR1 SGHAT and CDR2 FQNNGV. The ends were cut back, 2 bases at V and 3 bases at J, with 8 bases in the middle. The CDR3 totals 14 residues. CDR3 sequence reads: CASSLISDYNEQFF. Written as DNA, the CDR3 is TGTGCCAGCAGCTTAATAAGTGACTACAATGAGCAGTTCTTC.

The table lists this clonotype with many counts. The V gene is TRBV30, the J gene TRBJ2-7; TRBD1 matches at 7 bases. The germline CDR1 and CDR2 sequences are GTSNPN and SVGIG (reference sequence). This CDR3 has 15 amino acids. J lost 0 bases, V lost 5 bases, and 10 bases had no gene match. The chain's CDR3 is CAWPPGQRTSYEQYF. Here the CDR3 DNA reads TGTGCCTGGCCCCCGGGACAGCGAACCTCCTACGAGCAGTACTTC.

This clonotype was recorded many times. This sequence joins TRBV3-1 and TRBJ2-7, with 9 bases aligning to TRBD2. The V gene's germline CDR1 is LGHDT and CDR2 YNNKEL (reference sequence). CDR3 length equals 16 residues. Trimming removed 0 bases from V and 1 base from J; junction bases left unmatched: 4. CDR3 amino acids: CASSQESSGISYEQYF. The CDR3 DNA reads as TGTGCCAGCAGCCAAGAGTCTAGCGGGATTTCCTACGAGCAGTACTTC.

This clonotype was observed a handful of times. This chain links TRBV28 with TRBJ1-5; D unresolved. Germline V CDR1 and CDR2: MDHEN, SYDVKM. This CDR3 has 14 amino acids. Between the trimmed V and J ends, which lost 5 bases and 6 bases, there was a span of 14 bases. The CDR3 DNA is TGTGCCAGCAGTCTCTCCTCCACGCTTCAGCCCCAGCATTTT. Protein product: CASSLSSTLQPQHF.

This chain uses TRBV4-1 with TRBJ1-5; TRBD1 matches 7 bases. This CDR3 comprises 16 residues. Germline V gene sequence: CDR1 MGHRA, CDR2 YSYEKL. V shed 1 base and J 3 bases; nucleotides not matched to a gene: 6. The CDR3 is CASSQAPTGSNQPQHF. The CDR3 nucleotides are TGCGCCAGCAGCCAAGCCCCGACAGGGTCCAATCAGCCCCAGCATTTT.

This clonotype was counted ten times or more. The chain employs TRBV5-1 and TRBJ1-4, with D possibly being TRBD1 (5 bases). V was pared by 0 bases and J by 0 bases, with 12 bases between. The germline gives CDR1 SGHRS, CDR2 YFSETQ. The CDR3 runs to 17 residues. The CDR3 DNA reads as TGCGCCAGCAGCTTGGATTTAGGGGTAACAACTAATGAAAAACTGTTTTTT. It translates to CASSLDLGVTTNEKLFF.

As for this clonotype: Given a much more abundant clone one base away, this may be a read error. The chain joins TRBV2 to TRBJ1-2, with 7 positions matching TRBD1. The germline CDR1 and CDR2 sequences are SNHLY and FYNNEI. Trimming removed 3 bases from V and 7 bases from J; junction bases left unmatched: 8. The CDR3 runs to 14 residues. CDR3 protein: CASSDRQGSGGYTF. In nucleotides, the CDR3 is TGTGCCAGCAGTGACCGACAGGGTTCCGGTGGCTACACCTTC. The full variable domain, with the rest looked up from reference TRBV2 and TRBJ1-2, is EPEVTQTPSHQVTQMGQEVILRCVPISNHLYFYWYRQILGQKVEFLVSFYNNEISEKSEIFDDQFSVERPDGSNFTLKIRSTKLEDSAMYFCASSDRQGSGGYTFGSGTRLTVV.